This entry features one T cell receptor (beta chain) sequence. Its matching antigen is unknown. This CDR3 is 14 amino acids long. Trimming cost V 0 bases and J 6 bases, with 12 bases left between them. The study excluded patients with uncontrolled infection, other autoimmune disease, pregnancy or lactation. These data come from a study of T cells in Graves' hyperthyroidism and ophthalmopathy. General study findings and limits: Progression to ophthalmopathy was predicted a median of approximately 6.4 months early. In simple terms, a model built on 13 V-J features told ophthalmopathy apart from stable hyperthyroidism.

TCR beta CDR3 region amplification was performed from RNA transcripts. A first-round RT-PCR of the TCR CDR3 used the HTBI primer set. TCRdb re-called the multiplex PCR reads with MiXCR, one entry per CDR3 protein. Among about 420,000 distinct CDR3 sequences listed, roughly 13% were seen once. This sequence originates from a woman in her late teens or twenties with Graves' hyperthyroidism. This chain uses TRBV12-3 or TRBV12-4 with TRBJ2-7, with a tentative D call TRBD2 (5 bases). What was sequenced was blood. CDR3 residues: CASSLAASSSEQYF. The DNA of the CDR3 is TGTGCCAGCAGTTTAGCGGCTAGCTCGTCCGAGCAGTACTTC.